This T cell receptor (beta chain) was sequenced for a study of regulatory T cells in long-lasting Graves disease. Study at large: Prior antithyroid drug treatment in newly diagnosed Graves' patients lasted under 3 months.

Time point reported: newly diagnosed GD, antithyroid drugs for less than 3 months. With RNA extracted from PBMCs as input, the TCR library was made. Whole-study results and caveats: Sample size was small, which may have lowered accuracy.

V lost 6 bases and J lost 4, with 12 bases in between. The germline V gene encodes CDR1 SNHLY and CDR2 FYNNEI. This CDR3 has 13 amino acids. In this sample, this clonotype turned up many times. As yet, its antigen is unknown. Through Arm-PCR of CDR3 regions and iRepertoire HTBI primers, TCR beta libraries were built. TCRdb re-called the multiplex PCR reads through MiXCR, storing one row per CDR3 protein. The sample yields about 220,000 distinct CDR3 sequences, roughly 18% seen once. Another study also made use of these data, one on T cells in Graves' hyperthyroidism and ophthalmopathy. That work contributes: A first-round RT-PCR of the TCR CDR3 used the HTBI primer set.

The chain recombines TRBV2 with TRBJ1-2; possible D gene TRBD1, 6 bases. The TCR was taken from a woman aged 25 to 39 with Graves disease. This specimen was peripheral blood mononuclear cells (PBMCs), taken at new diagnosis, from a patient treated with antithyroid drugs. CDR3 coding DNA: TGTGCCAGCAGACCCACAGGGAGCTATGGCTACACCTTC. Translation gives CASRPTGSYGYTF.